The clone carrying this T cell receptor (beta chain) was recorded at least ten times. These data come from a study of neurological immune-mediated disorders. TCRdb redid the calling of the 5' RACE reads with MiXCR, one entry per CDR3 protein. The sample lists about 52,000 distinct CDR3 sequences; around 3.6% were seen once. V lost 2 bases, J lost 4 bases, and 11 bases lay in between. This CDR3 region has 14 residues. Germline assignment: CDR1 SGHRS and CDR2 YFSETQ. Preparation of the unsorted libraries drew on 2 million PBMCs stored at -80 C. The V gene is TRBV5-1, the J gene TRBJ2-3; no clear D gene. Sequenced material: PBMCs. This TCR derives from a man aged 25-45 years with multiple sclerosis. The CDR3 sequence: CASSFPLEPDTQYF. As DNA, the CDR3 is TGCGCCAGCAGCTTTCCCTTGGAGCCAGATACGCAGTATTTT.